The rows below give T cell receptor beta chains drawn from one sample of a study of control samples from healthy donors and cancer patients. Libraries were prepared by immunoSEQ multiplex PCR; TCRdb keeps only in-frame clonotypes and omits some of them. The data show about 120,000 clones, with 93% seen just once and roughly 2.7% held by the top ten. Sequencing was done on a sample of blood. The receptors were sampled from a man under 40 in good health. CDR3s include the opening cysteine and the closing phenylalanine or tryptophan. The D gene is left open where the match is weak. Not all rows give a size; the values are once, few, many and, for expanded clones, a class.

TRBJ1-1	-	-	TRBV5-4	TGTGCCAGCAGCAGGGAGGGGGGCATGAACACTGAAGCTTTCTTT	CASSREGGMNTEAFF
TRBJ1-2	TRBD1	-	TRBV7-2	TGTGCCAGCAGCTTAGGAGGAACAGGGGGATGGATCTATGGCTACACCTTC	CASSLGGTGGWIYGYTF
TRBJ2-3	TRBD2	-	TRBV7-2	TGTGCCAGCAGGCCAGCGGGGGGTACGCAGTATTTT	CASRPAGGTQYF
TRBJ2-1	-	once	TRBV7-3	TGTGCCAGCAGCCCGAGGGCAGGGCTCAATGAGCAGTTCTTC	CASSPRAGLNEQFF
TRBJ2-7	-	-	TRBV5-6	TGTGCCAGCAGCGTCGTCCAGGGCCTCTACGAGCAGTACTTC	CASSVVQGLYEQYF
TRBJ2-6	TRBD2	once	TRBV5-1	TGCGCCAGCAGCTGGCCCCCCAGACTAGCGGGGGGGGCTGGGGCCAACGTCCTGACTTTC	CASSWPPRLAGGAGANVLTF
TRBJ2-2	TRBD2	-	TRBV5-1	TGCGCCAGCAGCTTGGAAACCAAGCGGGGGGGCTTCACCGGGGAGCTGTTTTTT	CASSLETKRGGFTGELFF
TRBJ2-3	TRBD1	-	TRBV30	TGTGCCTGGAGTGTACCTCCCCCCCCGACAGGGGGTAGTGATACGCAGTATTTT	CAWSVPPPPTGGSDTQYF
TRBJ2-1	TRBD2	-	TRBV27	TGTGCCAGCAGACTAGCGGGGGGTCCTCCAACCTACAATGAGCAGTTCTTC	CASRLAGGPPTYNEQFF
TRBJ1-2	TRBD1	once	TRBV2	TGTGCCAGCAGTGAAGGGGGACAGGGTATCGATGGCTACACCTTC	CASSEGGQGIDGYTF
TRBJ1-5	-	-	TRBV6-6	TGTGCCAGCAGTCCGGCTCCAAGTAGCAATCAGCCCCAGCATTTT	CASSPAPSSNQPQHF
TRBJ1-1	-	-	TRBV7-9	TGTGCCAGCAGCTTAGAGGTATATAGGGTGGAAGCTTTCTTT	CASSLEVYRVEAFF
TRBJ1-2	TRBD1	-	TRBV28	TGTGCCAGCAGTTTGCAGGGGGATGGCTACACCTTC	CASSLQGDGYTF
TRBJ1-5	-	-	TRBV10-3	TGTGCCATCAGTGAGTCGTCCAATCAGCCCCAGCATTTT	CAISESSNQPQHF
TRBJ1-2	-	-	TRBV9	TGTGCCAGCAGCGGGGGGGTTAACTATGGCTACACCTTC	CASSGGVNYGYTF
TRBJ2-1	TRBD2	-	TRBV7-2	TGTGCCAGCAGCTCCGGACTAGCCGCTTACAATGAGCAGTTCTTC	CASSSGLAAYNEQFF
TRBJ1-2	-	-	TRBV10-3	TGTGCCATCAGTGACATACTAGCTAACTATGGCTACACCTTC	CAISDILANYGYTF
TRBJ2-2	TRBD2	-	TRBV7-8	TGTGCCAGCAGCTCCCTAGCGGGGGGGAACACCGGGGAGCTGTTTTTT	CASSSLAGGNTGELFF
TRBJ2-5	-	-	TRBV18	TGTGCCAGCCGGGACTCTCAAGCGGAGACCCAGTACTTC	CASRDSQAETQYF
TRBJ2-5	-	-	TRBV12-3/TRBV12-4	TGTGCCAGCAGTTTAGCACAAGAGACCCAGTACTTC	CASSLAQETQYF
TRBJ2-5	-	-	TRBV5-1	TGCGCCAGCAGTTCGCGGGGAGGGGGAGCGGAGACCCAGTACTTC	CASSSRGGGAETQYF
TRBJ1-2	TRBD1	once	TRBV19	TGTGCCAGTAGCATACAGGGGGGACGTAGCTACACCTTC	CASSIQGGRSYTF
TRBJ1-2	TRBD1	-	TRBV5-1	TGCGCCAGCAGCTTGTTTAAGACAGGGGTACGCTATGGCTACACCTTC	CASSLFKTGVRYGYTF
TRBJ1-4	-	-	TRBV10-3	TGTGCCATCAGTGAGTCCCACCCGAATGAAAAACTGTTTTTT	CAISESHPNEKLFF
TRBJ1-2	-	-	TRBV6-5	TGTGCCAGCAGTTTCGGACCCTTCAACTATGGCTACACCTTC	CASSFGPFNYGYTF
TRBJ1-1	-	-	TRBV15	TGTGCCACCAGCGGCGAATTCATGAACACTGAAGCTTTCTTT	CATSGEFMNTEAFF
TRBJ1-6	TRBD1	-	TRBV28	TGTGCCAGCAGGCCCTCCGGGACAGCCTATAATTCACCCCTCCACTTT	CASRPSGTAYNSPLHF
TRBJ1-6	TRBD1	-	TRBV25-1	TGTGCCAGCAGTGATTTAGGACAGGGCCCGGCGTCACCCCTCCACTTT	CASSDLGQGPASPLHF
TRBJ1-6	TRBD1	-	TRBV29-1	TGCAGCGCCGGGACAGGGTCAAATTCACCCCTCCACTTT	CSAGTGSNSPLHF
TRBJ1-1	-	-	TRBV13	TGTGCCAGCAGCTTAGCGATGAACACTGAAGCTTTCTTT	CASSLAMNTEAFF
TRBJ2-7	-	-	TRBV27	TGTGCCAGCAGCCTCAGGCAGGGGGGCTCCGAGCAGTACTTC	CASSLRQGGSEQYF
TRBJ2-6	-	few	TRBV27	TGTGCCAGCAGTTTATCGGTTCCGGGGGCGTCTTCTGGGGCCAACGTCCTGACTTTC	CASSLSVPGASSGANVLTF
TRBJ2-3	TRBD1	-	TRBV7-9	TGTGCCAGCAGCTTGGGACAGTCCACAGATACGCAGTATTTT	CASSLGQSTDTQYF
TRBJ1-5	-	-	TRBV7-9	TGTGCCAGCAGCTTAGTCGGAGAACAGCCCCAGCATTTT	CASSLVGEQPQHF
TRBJ2-1	-	once	TRBV6-6	TGTGCCAGCAGTCCCGATAGGGGATCCCACAATGAGCAGTTCTTC	CASSPDRGSHNEQFF
TRBJ1-1	-	-	TRBV6-6	TGTGCCAGCAGTTATTCTCAGGAGGGGGCTTTCTTT	CASSYSQEGAFF
TRBJ1-2	TRBD1	-	TRBV5-5	TGTGCCAGCAGCTTGAAGGGGACAGGGGACCTGTCAGGCTACACCTTC	CASSLKGTGDLSGYTF
TRBJ2-5	-	-	TRBV19	TGTGCCAGTAGTATCGGGGGCGGTTTAGCAGAGACCCAGTACTTC	CASSIGGGLAETQYF
TRBJ2-7	-	-	TRBV6-1	TGTGCCAGCAGTGAGCTCCGGGACGAGAATCTACAGTACTTC	CASSELRDENLQYF
TRBJ1-2	TRBD1	-	TRBV30	TGTGCCTGGGGGACAGGGGGTGGCTACACCTTC	CAWGTGGGYTF
TRBJ2-5	TRBD2	once	TRBV28	TGTGCCAGCAGTTCGCGGGGGGGCGTCTCAGAGACCCAGTACTTC	CASSSRGGVSETQYF
TRBJ2-7	-	-	TRBV5-6	TGTGCCAGCAGCCATCGTGGGCACTACGAGCAGTACTTC	CASSHRGHYEQYF
TRBJ1-4	TRBD1	-	TRBV5-4	TGTGCCAGCAGCTCGACCGGGACAGGGAATGAAAAACTGTTTTTT	CASSSTGTGNEKLFF
TRBJ1-1	-	-	TRBV7-9	TGTGCCAGCAGCCACCCGAGGGGACGAGGGGACACTGAAGCTTTCTTT	CASSHPRGRGDTEAFF
TRBJ2-5	-	-	TRBV19	TGTGCCAGTAGCGTAAACCAAGAGACCCAGTACTTC	CASSVNQETQYF
TRBJ2-4	-	-	TRBV2	TGTGCCAGCAGGGGGACGGTCTGGGGCAAAAACATTCAGTACTTC	CASRGTVWGKNIQYF